This is a list of T cell receptor beta chains from one sample in a study of breast tumors, draining lymph nodes, adjacent tissues. One entry per CDR3 protein results from TCRdb running MiXCR on the multiplex PCR reads. The sample yields under 350,000 distinct CDR3 sequences, 30% seen once. Sequenced input: axillary lymph node tissue. These receptors were collected from a female donor with breast cancer. Some clones in this sample may be carry-over from other donors' samples. Each CDR3 is given with its conserved first and last residue. A D gene is named only where the DNA matches it firmly. A clone size is listed for some rows: how often the clone was seen (once, few, many), or a class if it is expanded.

d_call	j_call	v_call	clone_size	cdr3_nt	cdr3_aa
.	TRBJ2-6	TRBV2	many	TGTGCCAGCAGTGGACCCGGGCGGGGCGCGGTTCATGGGGCCAACGTCCTGACTTTC	CASSGPGRGAVHGANVLTF
.	TRBJ2-7	TRBV3-1	few	TGTGCCAGCAGCCAAGGTGGTCAACGGAACGAGCAGTACTTC	CASSQGGQRNEQYF
TRBD1	TRBJ2-1	TRBV7-2	many	TGTGCCAGCAGCCTCAGGGGGCGTGAGTACAATGAGCAGTTCTTC	CASSLRGREYNEQFF
.	TRBJ2-7	TRBV18	.	TGTGCCAGCTCACCAAGGGGTAGCCTTGCGTCCTACGAGCAGTACTTC	CASSPRGSLASYEQYF
TRBD2	TRBJ2-1	TRBV9	many	TGTGCCAGCAGCGAGAGGGGTAGCGGGAGTCTCGATGAGCAGTTCTTC	CASSERGSGSLDEQFF
.	TRBJ2-2	TRBV5-1	.	TGCGTCAGCGGCTTGGGGGCAGGTGGAACCGGGGAGCTGTTTTTT	CVSGLGAGGTGELFF
.	TRBJ2-5	TRBV7-9	many	TGTGCCAGCAGCTCTTTCCCTGGGGAAGAGACCCAGTACTTC	CASSSFPGEETQYF
.	TRBJ2-1	TRBV12-3/TRBV12-4	many	TGTGCCAGCAGTTTCACACAGGGAGGTGTTGAGCAGTTCTTC	CASSFTQGGVEQFF
.	TRBJ2-7	TRBV6-6	many	TGTGCCAGCAGTTACTCTCGGGAGCAGTACTTC	CASSYSREQYF
.	TRBJ1-6	TRBV3-1	.	TGTGCCAGCAGCCAAGGGACGGGCAATTCACTCCTCCACTTT	CASSQGTGNSLLHF
.	TRBJ1-2	TRBV4-1	many	TGCGCCAGCAGCCAAGACATCTATGGCTACACCTTC	CASSQDIYGYTF
.	TRBJ1-1	TRBV25-1	.	TGCAGCGTCGGGGCATCTCTTAACTCTGAAGCTTTCTTT	CSVGASLNSEAFF
.	TRBJ2-1	TRBV20-1	many	TGCAGTGCTAGAGATTCGACTTCCCCTTTATACAATGAGCAGTTCTTC	CSARDSTSPLYNEQFF
.	TRBJ1-2	TRBV12-3/TRBV12-4	.	TGTGCCAGCAGTTTCGCGCTGGGGGGGGGTAACTATGGCTACACCTTC	CASSFALGGGNYGYTF
.	TRBJ1-4	TRBV18	.	TGTGCCAGCTCACCCGACGTCAAATCTAATGAAAAACTGTTTTTT	CASSPDVKSNEKLFF
.	TRBJ2-5	TRBV24-1	many	TGTGCCACCAGTAGGGCGGGGCAAGAGACCCAGTACTTC	CATSRAGQETQYF
.	TRBJ2-3	TRBV24-1	.	TGTGCCGCCAGTGCGATACCCTCGTCAGATACGCAGTATTTT	CAASAIPSSDTQYF
.	TRBJ2-1	TRBV3-1	few	TGTGCCAGCAGCACTTACAGGGACGAAGAGCAGTTCTTC	CASSTYRDEEQFF
TRBD2	TRBJ2-7	TRBV6-5	few	TGTGCCAGCAGTTACGACGGGAGGACCTACGAGCAGTACTTC	CASSYDGRTYEQYF
.	TRBJ2-7	TRBV11-3	many	TGTGCCAGCCGCTCCTATGGCGAATCGGGCGGGAAGAACGAGCAGTACTTC	CASRSYGESGGKNEQYF
.	TRBJ1-1	TRBV5-1	.	TGCGCCAGCAGCCCCCGACGGGATAACACTGAAGCTTTCTTT	CASSPRRDNTEAFF
.	TRBJ2-7	TRBV12-3/TRBV12-4	many	TGTGCCAGCAGTTTATCGGTGGTGCCCTACGAGCAGTACTTC	CASSLSVVPYEQYF
.	TRBJ2-1	TRBV11-2	many	TGTGCCAGCAGCCCTAGACAGCGGACCTACAATGAGCAGTTCTTC	CASSPRQRTYNEQFF